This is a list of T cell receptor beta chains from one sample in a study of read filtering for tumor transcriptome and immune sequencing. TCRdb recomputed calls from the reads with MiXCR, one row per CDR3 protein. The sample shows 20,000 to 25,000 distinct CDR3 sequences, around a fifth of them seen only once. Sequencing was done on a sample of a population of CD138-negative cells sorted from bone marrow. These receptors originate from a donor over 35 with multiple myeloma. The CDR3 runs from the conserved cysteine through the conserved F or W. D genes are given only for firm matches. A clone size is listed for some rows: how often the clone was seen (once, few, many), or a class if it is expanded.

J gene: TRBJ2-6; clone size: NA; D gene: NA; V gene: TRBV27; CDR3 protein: CASSLLAGSALTF; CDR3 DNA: TGTGCCAGCAGTTTACTTGCAGGGAGCGCCCTGACTTTC
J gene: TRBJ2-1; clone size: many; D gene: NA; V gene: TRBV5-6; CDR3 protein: CASSLGGMGYNEQFF; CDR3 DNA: TGTGCCAGCAGCTTGGGCGGGATGGGCTACAATGAGCAGTTCTTC
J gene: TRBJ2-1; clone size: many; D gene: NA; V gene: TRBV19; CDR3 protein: CASSSRAGSYNEQFF; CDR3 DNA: TGTGCCAGTAGTTCCCGAGCAGGGTCCTACAATGAGCAGTTCTTC
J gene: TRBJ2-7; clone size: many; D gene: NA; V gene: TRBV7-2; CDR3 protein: CASSLRVIGVGSSSYEQYF; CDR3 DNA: TGTGCCAGCAGCTTACGGGTGATAGGGGTCGGGAGTTCCTCCTACGAGCAGTACTTC
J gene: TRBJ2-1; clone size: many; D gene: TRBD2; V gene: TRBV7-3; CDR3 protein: CASSPGTRSYNEQFF; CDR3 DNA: TGTGCCAGCAGCCCCGGGACTAGAAGTTATAATGAGCAGTTCTTC
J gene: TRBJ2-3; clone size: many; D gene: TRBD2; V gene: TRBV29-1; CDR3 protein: CSVGGLAAYTDTQYF; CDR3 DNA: TGCAGCGTAGGGGGACTAGCGGCTTACACAGATACGCAGTATTTT
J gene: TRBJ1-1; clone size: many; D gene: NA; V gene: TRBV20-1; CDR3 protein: CSAWTALLNTEAFF; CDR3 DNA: TGCAGTGCTTGGACAGCCCTTCTGAACACTGAAGCTTTCTTT
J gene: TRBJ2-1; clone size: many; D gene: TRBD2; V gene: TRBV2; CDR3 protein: CASYTSGSILNEQFF; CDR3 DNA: TGTGCCAGCTACACTAGCGGGAGTATACTCAATGAGCAGTTCTTC
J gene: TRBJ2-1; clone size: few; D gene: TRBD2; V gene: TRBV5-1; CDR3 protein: CASSLLTSGKYNEQFF; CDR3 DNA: TGCGCCAGCAGCTTACTGACTAGCGGAAAATACAATGAGCAGTTCTTC
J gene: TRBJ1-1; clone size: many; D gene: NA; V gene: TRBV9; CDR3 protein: CASSVGGARRNTEAFF; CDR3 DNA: TGTGCCAGCAGCGTAGGGGGGGCGCGAAGGAACACTGAAGCTTTCTTT
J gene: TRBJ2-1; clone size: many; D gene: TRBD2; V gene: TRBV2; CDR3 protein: CASSSRASGDNEQFF; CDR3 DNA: TGTGCCAGCAGTTCCCGGGCTAGCGGAGACAATGAGCAGTTCTTC
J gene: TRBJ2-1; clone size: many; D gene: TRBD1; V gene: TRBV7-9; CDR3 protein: CASRTGSSYNEQFF; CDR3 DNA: TGTGCCAGCAGGACAGGGAGCTCCTACAATGAGCAGTTCTTC
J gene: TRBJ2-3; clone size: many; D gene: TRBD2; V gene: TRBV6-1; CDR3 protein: CASSTSGGTDTQYF; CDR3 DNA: TGTGCCAGCAGCACTAGCGGCGGCACAGATACGCAGTATTTT
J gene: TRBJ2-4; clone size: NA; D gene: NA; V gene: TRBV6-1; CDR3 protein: CASSERQAKIAKNIQYF; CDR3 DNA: TGTGCCAGCAGTGAAAGACAGGCCAAAATAGCCAAAAACATTCAGTACTTC
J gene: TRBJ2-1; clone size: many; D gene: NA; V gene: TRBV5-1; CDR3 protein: CASSPTSVSGRYNEQFF; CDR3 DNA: TGCGCCAGCAGCCCTACCTCCGTAAGCGGGCGCTACAATGAGCAGTTCTTC
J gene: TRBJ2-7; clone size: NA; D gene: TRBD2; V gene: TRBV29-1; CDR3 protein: CSVAGTSGHNEQYF; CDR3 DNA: TGCAGCGTGGCCGGGACTAGCGGGCACAATGAGCAGTACTTC
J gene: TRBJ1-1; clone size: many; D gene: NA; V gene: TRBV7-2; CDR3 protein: CASSLLRDRRTEAFF; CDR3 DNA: TGTGCCAGCAGCTTACTACGGGACCGGAGGACTGAAGCTTTCTTT
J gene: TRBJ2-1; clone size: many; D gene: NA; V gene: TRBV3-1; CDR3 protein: CASSQVAHEQFF; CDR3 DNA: TGTGCCAGCAGCCAAGTAGCGCATGAGCAGTTCTTC
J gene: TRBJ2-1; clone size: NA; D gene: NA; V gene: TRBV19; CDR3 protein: CASSISSVSSYNEQFF; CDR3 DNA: TGTGCCAGTAGTATCTCTAGCGTATCCTCCTACAATGAGCAGTTCTTC
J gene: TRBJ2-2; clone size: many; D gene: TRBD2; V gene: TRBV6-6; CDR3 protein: CASSSTSGGTGGELFF; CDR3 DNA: TGTGCCAGCAGTTCTACTAGCGGGGGGACCGGCGGGGAGCTGTTTTTT
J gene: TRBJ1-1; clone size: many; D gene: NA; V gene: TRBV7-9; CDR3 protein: CASTLRGGMNTEAFF; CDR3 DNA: TGTGCCAGCACCCTAAGGGGGGGCATGAACACTGAAGCTTTCTTT
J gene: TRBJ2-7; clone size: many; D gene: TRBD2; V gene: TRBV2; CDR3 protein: CASKREIYEQYF; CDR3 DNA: TGTGCCAGCAAGCGGGAGATCTACGAGCAGTACTTC
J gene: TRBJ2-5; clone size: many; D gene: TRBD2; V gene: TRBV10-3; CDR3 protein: CAIGKQGTSGRETQYF; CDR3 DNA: TGTGCCATCGGGAAACAGGGGACTAGCGGGAGAGAGACCCAGTACTTC
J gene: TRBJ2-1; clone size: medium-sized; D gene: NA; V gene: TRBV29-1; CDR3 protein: CSVDSSGLYNEQFF; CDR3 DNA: TGTAGCGTTGACTCCAGCGGGTTGTACAATGAGCAGTTCTTC
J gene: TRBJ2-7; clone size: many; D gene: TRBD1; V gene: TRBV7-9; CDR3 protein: CASSLGQGFSEQYF; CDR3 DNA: TGTGCCAGCAGCTTAGGACAGGGGTTTAGCGAGCAGTACTTC
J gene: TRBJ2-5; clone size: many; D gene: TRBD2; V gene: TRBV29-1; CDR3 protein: CSVESVLAGVFQETQYF; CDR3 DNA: TGCAGCGTTGAATCGGTTCTAGCGGGAGTTTTCCAAGAGACCCAGTACTTC
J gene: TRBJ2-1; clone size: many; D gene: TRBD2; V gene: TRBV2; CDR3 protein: CASSRASGDYNEQFF; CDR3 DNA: TGTGCCAGCAGCAGGGCTAGCGGGGACTACAATGAGCAGTTCTTC
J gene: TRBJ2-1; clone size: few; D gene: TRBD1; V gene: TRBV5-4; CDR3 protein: CASSLRQGARGEQFF; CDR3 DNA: TGTGCCAGCAGCTTGCGTCAGGGGGCGCGGGGTGAGCAGTTCTTC
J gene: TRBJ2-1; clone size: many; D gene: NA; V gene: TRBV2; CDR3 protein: CASRGSDNNEQFF; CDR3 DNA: TGTGCCAGCAGGGGCTCGGATAACAATGAGCAGTTCTTC
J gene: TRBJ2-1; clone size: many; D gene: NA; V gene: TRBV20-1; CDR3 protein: CSAREVAPLGEQFF; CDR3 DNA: TGCAGTGCTAGAGAAGTAGCCCCACTCGGTGAGCAGTTCTTC
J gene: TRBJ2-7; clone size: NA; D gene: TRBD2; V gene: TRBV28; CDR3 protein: CASSSSGRAVYEQYF; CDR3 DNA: TGTGCCAGCAGTTCTAGCGGGAGAGCGGTCTACGAGCAGTACTTC
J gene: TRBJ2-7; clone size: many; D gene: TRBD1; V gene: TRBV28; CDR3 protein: CASSFLTGRYEQYF; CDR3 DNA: TGTGCCAGCAGTTTCTTGACAGGGCGGTACGAGCAGTACTTC
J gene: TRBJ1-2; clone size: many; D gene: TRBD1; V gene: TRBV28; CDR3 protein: CASSLYRGIGGYTF; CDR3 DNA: TGTGCCAGCAGTTTATACAGGGGGATAGGTGGCTACACCTTC
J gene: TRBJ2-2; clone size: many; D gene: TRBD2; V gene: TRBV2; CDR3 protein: CASNPGGRTGELFF; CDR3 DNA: TGTGCCAGCAACCCGGGGGGGCGCACCGGGGAGCTGTTTTTT
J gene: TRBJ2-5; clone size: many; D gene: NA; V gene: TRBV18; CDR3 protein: CASSPGSAETQYF; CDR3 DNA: TGTGCCAGCTCACCTGGATCAGCGGAGACCCAGTACTTC
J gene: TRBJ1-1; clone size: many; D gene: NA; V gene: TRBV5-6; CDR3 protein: CASSPAGGVRAEAFF; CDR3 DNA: TGTGCCAGCAGCCCAGCTGGCGGGGTTAGGGCTGAAGCTTTCTTT
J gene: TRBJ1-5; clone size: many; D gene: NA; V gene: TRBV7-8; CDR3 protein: CASSPGLVGGRDQPQHF; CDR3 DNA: TGTGCCAGCAGCCCCGGGCTGGTCGGGGGAAGGGATCAGCCCCAGCATTTT
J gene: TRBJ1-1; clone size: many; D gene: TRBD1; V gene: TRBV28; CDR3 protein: CASSLWYRGRDTEAFF; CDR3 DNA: TGTGCCAGCAGTTTATGGTACAGGGGGCGCGACACTGAAGCTTTCTTT
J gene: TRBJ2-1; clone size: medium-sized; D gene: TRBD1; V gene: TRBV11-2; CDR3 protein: CASSRTGADNEQFF; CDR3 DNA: TGTGCCAGCAGTCGCACAGGGGCGGACAATGAGCAGTTCTTC
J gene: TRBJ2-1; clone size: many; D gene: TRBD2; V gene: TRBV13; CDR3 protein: CASSLITSGYNEQFF; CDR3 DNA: TGTGCCAGCAGCTTAATAACTAGCGGGTACAATGAGCAGTTCTTC
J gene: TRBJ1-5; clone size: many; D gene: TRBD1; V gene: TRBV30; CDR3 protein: CAWSVPQGLLSNQPQHF; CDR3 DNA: TGTGCCTGGAGTGTACCACAGGGGTTACTTAGCAATCAGCCCCAGCATTTT
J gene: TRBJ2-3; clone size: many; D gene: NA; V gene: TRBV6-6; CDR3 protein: CASSPQLDTQYF; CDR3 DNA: TGTGCCAGCAGTCCCCAACTGGATACGCAGTATTTT
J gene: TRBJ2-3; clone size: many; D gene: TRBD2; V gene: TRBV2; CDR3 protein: CASSPLLTSGSGDTQYF; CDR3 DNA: TGTGCCAGCAGTCCCCTCCTGACTAGCGGGAGTGGGGATACGCAGTATTTT
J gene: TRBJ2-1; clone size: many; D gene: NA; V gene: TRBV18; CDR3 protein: CASSPLSGAANEQFF; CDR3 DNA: TGTGCCAGCTCACCACTGTCGGGAGCGGCCAATGAGCAGTTCTTC
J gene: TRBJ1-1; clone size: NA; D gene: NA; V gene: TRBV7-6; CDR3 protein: CASSSVTWATEAFF; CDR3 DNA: TGTGCTAGCAGCTCGGTAACATGGGCCACTGAAGCTTTCTTT
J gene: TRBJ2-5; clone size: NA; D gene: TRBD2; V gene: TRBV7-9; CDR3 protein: CASSPLGGGETQYF; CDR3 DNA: TGTGCCAGCAGCCCCTTGGGCGGGGGAGAGACCCAGTACTTC
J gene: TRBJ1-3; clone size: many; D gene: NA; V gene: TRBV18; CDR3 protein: CASSPPSGDSGNTIYF; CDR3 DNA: TGTGCCAGCTCACCACCGTCCGGCGACTCTGGAAACACCATATATTTT
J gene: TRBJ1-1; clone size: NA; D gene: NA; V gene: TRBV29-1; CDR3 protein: CSVENSNTEASF; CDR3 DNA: TGCAGCGTTGAGAATTCGAACACTGAGGCTTCCTTT
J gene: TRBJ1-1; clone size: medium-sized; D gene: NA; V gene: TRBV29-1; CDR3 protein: CSVLVAEAFF; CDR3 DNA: TGCAGCGTTTTAGTGGCAGAAGCTTTCTTT
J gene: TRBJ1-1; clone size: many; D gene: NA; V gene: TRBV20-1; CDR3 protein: CSARAVALNTEAFF; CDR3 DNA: TGCAGTGCTAGAGCCGTCGCTCTGAACACTGAAGCTTTCTTT
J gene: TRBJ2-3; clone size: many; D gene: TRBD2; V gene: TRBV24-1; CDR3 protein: CATSDPTGLPDTQYF; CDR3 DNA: TGTGCCACCAGTGATCCTACGGGACTACCAGATACGCAGTATTTT
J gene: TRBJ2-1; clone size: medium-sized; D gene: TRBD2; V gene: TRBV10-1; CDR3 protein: CASSDGGLANNEQFF; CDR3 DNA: TGCGCCAGCAGTGACGGGGGACTAGCCAACAATGAGCAGTTCTTC
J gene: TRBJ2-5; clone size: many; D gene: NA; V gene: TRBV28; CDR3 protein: CASSWGRLQETQYF; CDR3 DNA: TGTGCCAGCAGTTGGGGCAGACTACAAGAGACCCAGTACTTC
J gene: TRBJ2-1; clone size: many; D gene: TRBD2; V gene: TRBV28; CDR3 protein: CASLFGAGGPREQFF; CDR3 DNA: TGTGCCAGCCTATTCGGAGCGGGAGGGCCCCGTGAGCAGTTCTTC
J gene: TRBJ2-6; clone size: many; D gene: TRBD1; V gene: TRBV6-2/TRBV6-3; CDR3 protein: CASSPDRVNGANVLTF; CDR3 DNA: TGTGCCAGCAGCCCGGACAGGGTGAACGGGGCCAACGTCCTGACTTTC
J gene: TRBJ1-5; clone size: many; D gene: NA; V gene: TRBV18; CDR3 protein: CASGAGTQHQPQHF; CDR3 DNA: TGTGCCAGCGGCGCCGGGACCCAACATCAGCCCCAGCATTTT
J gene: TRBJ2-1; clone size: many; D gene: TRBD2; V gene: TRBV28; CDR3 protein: CASSFISSGESNEQFF; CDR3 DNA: TGTGCCAGCAGTTTTATCTCTAGCGGGGAGTCTAATGAGCAGTTCTTC
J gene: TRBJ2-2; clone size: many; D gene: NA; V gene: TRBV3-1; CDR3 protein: CASSHLNTGELFF; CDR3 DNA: TGTGCCAGCAGCCACTTGAACACCGGGGAGCTGTTTTTT
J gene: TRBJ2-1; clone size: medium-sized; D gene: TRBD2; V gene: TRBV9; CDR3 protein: CASSSRTSGSADEQFF; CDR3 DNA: TGTGCCAGCAGCTCGCGGACTAGCGGGAGCGCCGATGAGCAGTTCTTC
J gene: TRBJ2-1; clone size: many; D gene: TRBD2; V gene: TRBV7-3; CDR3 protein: CASSPQGGRISNEQFF; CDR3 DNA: TGTGCCAGCAGCCCTCAGGGAGGGAGAATCTCCAATGAGCAGTTCTTC